This note documents a single TCR beta chain sequence. What it binds is unknown. Germline-derived CDR1 and CDR2 are LNHDA and SQIVND (reference sequence). The CDR3 extends over 16 amino acids. V was clipped by 3 bases and J by 4 bases; unmatched bases: 10. 13 Jbeta primers and 60 Vbeta primers were used for the PCR. Data came from immunoSEQ multiplex PCR; TCRdb stores just in-frame clones and leaves some out. The sample shows around 94,000 clones, around 84% of them seen only once. These data come from a study of cytomegalovirus exposure and HLA in healthy donors. General study points: A later analysis appeared to link common viral pathogens to several of the most significant clusters. Researchers had no immune exposure information except CMV serostatus available.

The sequence came from a human donor in good health. The rearrangement uses TRBV19 and TRBJ1-2, with 8 bases matching TRBD1. Sequencing input: PBMCs. The CDR3 bases are TGTGCCAGTAGTATGGTGGGGCAGGGGGCTGGCTATGGCTACACCTTC. Its protein product is CASSMVGQGAGYGYTF.